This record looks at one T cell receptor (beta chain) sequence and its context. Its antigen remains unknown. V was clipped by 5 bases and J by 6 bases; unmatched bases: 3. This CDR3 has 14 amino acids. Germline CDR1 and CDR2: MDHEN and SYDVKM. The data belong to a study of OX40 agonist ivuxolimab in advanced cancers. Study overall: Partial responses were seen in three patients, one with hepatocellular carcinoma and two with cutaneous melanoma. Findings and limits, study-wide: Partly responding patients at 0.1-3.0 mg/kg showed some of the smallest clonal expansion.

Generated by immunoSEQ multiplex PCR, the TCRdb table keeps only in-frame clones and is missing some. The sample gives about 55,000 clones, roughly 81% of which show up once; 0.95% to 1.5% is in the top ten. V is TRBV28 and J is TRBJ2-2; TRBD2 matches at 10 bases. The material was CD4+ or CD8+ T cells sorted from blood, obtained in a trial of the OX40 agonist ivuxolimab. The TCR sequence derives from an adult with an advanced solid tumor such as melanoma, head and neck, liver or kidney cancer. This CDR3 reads CASSPSGSSGELFF. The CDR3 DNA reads TGTGCCAGCAGTCCTAGCGGGAGCTCCGGGGAGCTGTTTTTT.